This T cell receptor beta chain derives from a study of cytomegalovirus exposure and HLA in healthy donors. Study-wide findings and caveats: CMV serostatus was the sole immune exposure data available.

Notes on this clone: Its specificity is not known.

Primers: 60 Vbeta forward and 13 Jbeta reverse. Here immunoSEQ multiplex PCR was the method, and the copy in TCRdb shows in-frame clones only, minus some. Of roughly 200,000 clones in the sample, around 80% were seen once. V gave up 0 bases and J gave up 5 bases, with 13 bases separating them. Looked up from germline, CDR1 is MGHRA and CDR2 is YSYEKL. The CDR3 is made up of 16 amino acids. The sequenced sample was PBMCs. This TCR was sampled from a woman aged 30 to 39 in good health and CMV-seropositive. This chain joins TRBV4-1 and TRBJ2-2; D is uncertain. DNA of the CDR3: TGCGCCAGCAGCCAAGAGGCAGGCGTTTTGACCGGGGAGCTGTTTTTT. Its translation is CASSQEAGVLTGELFF.